This T cell receptor beta chain was documented in a study of CD4 and CD8 cells across lung adenocarcinoma regions. Germline lookup yields CDR1 MNHEY and CDR2 SVGAGI. The CDR3 has 13 residues. TCRdb called the PCR reads again in MiXCR, with one record for every CDR3 protein. The table has approximately 14,000 distinct CDR3 sequences, approximately 40% seen once. The gene calls are TRBV6-5 and TRBJ2-4; D is uncertain. The closer fit of TRBJ1-6 to the DNA end suggests the J call may be wrong. The sequenced material came from CD4+ T cells from the center of a lung tumor. This TCR was sampled from a male donor with lung adenocarcinoma. The CD4 and CD8 labels of this study may be unreliable. In nucleotides, the CDR3 is TGTGCCAGCAGTTACTCCCAAAATTCACCCCTCCACTTT. Amino acid sequence: CASSYSQNSPLHF.